The clone carrying this T cell receptor (beta chain) was seen at least ten times. These data originate in a study of T-cell memory formation after mild COVID-19. The CDR3 runs to 17 residues. The germline V gene has CDR1 SGHDT and CDR2 YYEEEE. Trimming cost V 4 bases and J 5 bases, with 24 bases left between them. Each CDR3 protein is one row after TCRdb ran MiXCR on the 5' RACE reads. Of around 35,000 distinct CDR3 sequences detected, around 8% appear once; the ten largest clones hold less than 30%. The V call is TRBV5-6, the J call TRBJ2-5; D might be TRBD2 (5 bases). This clonotype was obtained from a man between 18 and 29 years old who had mild COVID-19 (a few samples of this study predate the infection). Cell type and time point are not known. Input material: PBMCs or a T cell subset sorted from them (not recorded which). The CDR3 nucleotides are TGTGCCAGCAGCGCGGTCAAGGCATGGTCCTGGGAGGAGACCCAGTACTTC. Its protein is CASSAVKAWSWEETQYF.